These 25 T cell receptor beta chains originate from one sample sequenced in a study of blood T cell repertoires in COVID-19. Measured with immunoSEQ multiplex PCR; TCRdb has only the in-frame clones, and not every one. The data hold around 290,000 clones, with roughly 86% observed a single time. The specimen sequenced was PBMCs or T cells enriched from blood (not recorded which). The receptors originated from a woman in her twenties or thirties who had recovered from COVID-19.

This chain connects TRBV7-3 to TRBJ2-7; weak D call: TRBD2 (5 bases). Germline V gene sequence: CDR1 SGHTA, CDR2 FQGTGA. The V and J ends lost 5 bases and 5 bases respectively, with 13 bases between them. The CDR3 has 13 amino acids. The CDR3 bases are TGTGCCAGCAGCCTACGATCTAGCAACGAGCAGTACTTC. Translating it yields CASSLRSSNEQYF.

V and J are TRBV11-2 and TRBJ2-3; TRBD2 aligns across 8 bases. Per the germline V gene, CDR1 is SGHAT and CDR2 is FQNNGV. Unmatched junction bases numbered 7, after V lost 1 base and J lost 4 bases. The CDR3 spans 16 residues. CDR3 sequence reads: CASSLVPAGEADTQYF. CDR3 nucleotide sequence: TGTGCCAGCAGCTTAGTGCCAGCGGGGGAAGCAGATACGCAGTATTTT.

The genes are TRBV10-3 and TRBJ2-7, with D tentatively TRBD2 (5 bases). Germline V CDR1 and CDR2: ENHRY, SYGVKD. The CDR3 contains 13 residues. V gave up 1 base and J gave up 6 bases, with 10 bases separating them. CDR3 in DNA: TGTGCCATCAGTGAGTGGAAGGCGGGCGAGCAGTACTTC. Protein sequence: CAISEWKAGEQYF.

The V gene is TRBV3-1 (or the pseudogene TRBV3-2), the J gene TRBJ2-5, with 7 bases fitting TRBD1. Germline lookup yields CDR1 LGHDT and CDR2 YNNKEL (reference sequence). The CDR3 is made up of 16 amino acids. Trimming cost V 2 bases and J 3 bases; bases outside gene matches: 9. CDR3 sequence: CASSQIAGQAEETQYF. The CDR3 DNA sequence: TGTGCCAGCAGCCAAATCGCCGGACAGGCTGAAGAGACCCAGTACTTC.

The DNA for the CDR3 is TGCAGCGCGGTGGGCAGTTTGAACACTGAAGCTTTCTTT. Protein product: CSAVGSLNTEAFF. The genes are TRBV29-1 and TRBJ1-1, with D uncertain. Germline CDR1 reads SQVTM; CDR2 reads ANQGSEA. The CDR3 length is 13 residues. V was cut by 7 bases and J by 0 bases, with 12 bases left in between.

The rearrangement links TRBV7-8 to TRBJ2-2; 7 bases agree with TRBD1. CDR3 length: 17 residues. Germline V CDR1 and CDR2: SGHVS, FQNEAQ. The V segment lost 1 base and the J segment 4 bases; nucleotides outside the gene matches: 9. This CDR3 is CASSLDETGVRTGELFF. The CDR3 region has the DNA TGTGCCAGCAGCTTAGACGAAACAGGGGTCCGCACCGGGGAGCTGTTTTTT.

This sequence joins TRBV5-4 and TRBJ1-1; D ambiguous. Germline V gives CDR1 SGHNT, CDR2 YYREEE (reference sequence). The V end lost 2 bases, the J end lost 0 bases, and 11 bases lay between the germline ends. CDR3 length: 15 residues. CDR3 loop: CASSLEGFMNTEAFF. CDR3 DNA sequence: TGTGCCAGCAGCTTAGAGGGATTCATGAACACTGAAGCTTTCTTT. The entire variable domain, with the rest obtained from reference TRBV5-4 and TRBJ1-1, is as follows: ETGVTQSPTHLIKTRGQQVTLRCSSQSGHNTVSWYQQALGQGPQFIFQYYREEENGRGNFPPRFSGLQFPNYSSELNVNALELDDSALYLCASSLEGFMNTEAFFGQGTRLTVV.

The chain carries TRBV28 and TRBJ1-2; 7 nucleotides line up with TRBD1. CDR1 is MDHEN and CDR2 is SYDVKM in the germline V gene. The CDR3 spans 15 residues. V trimming: 4 bases; J trimming: 8 bases; junction bases outside the gene matches: 13. The CDR3 sequence is CASSYPGQVPPGYTF. In DNA, the CDR3 is TGTGCCAGCAGTTACCCAGGACAGGTCCCTCCGGGCTACACCTTC.

The rearrangement links TRBV13 to TRBJ2-7; tentatively, D is TRBD2 (6 bases). This CDR3 is built from 15 residues. CDR1 PRHDT and CDR2 FYEKMQ come from the germline V gene (reference sequence). V was clipped by 4 bases and J by 3 bases, with 16 bases between them. CDR3 in DNA: TGTGCCAGCAGCTCGGGGGAAGGGGCCCTCTACGAGCAGTACTTC. Encoded protein: CASSSGEGALYEQYF. The complete variable domain, with remaining parts taken from reference TRBV13 and TRBJ2-7, reads AAGVIQSPRHLIKEKRETATLKCYPIPRHDTVYWYQQGPGQDPQFLISFYEKMQSDKGSIPDRFSAQQFSDYHSELNMSSLELGDSALYFCASSSGEGALYEQYFGPGTRLTVT.

The V call is TRBV20-1, the J call TRBJ1-1; D uncertain. This CDR3 is 11 amino acids long. CDR1 is DFQATT, CDR2 SNEGSKA, per germline (reference sequence). Trimming cost V 2 bases and J 7 bases, with 8 bases left between them. DNA for the CDR3: TGCAGTGCTAGACACAAACGTGAAGCTTTCTTT. Translated: CSARHKREAFF.

This chain links TRBV24-1 with TRBJ2-2; 8 nucleotides align to TRBD1. CDR1 and CDR2 (germline): KGHDR, SFDVKD. Losses at the gene ends were 4 bases for V and 7 bases for J; bases not matched to a gene: 13. The CDR3 length is 17 residues. DNA for the CDR3: TGTGCCACCAGTGAACTGCCCCGACAGGGGAGGTTCGGGGAGCTGTTTTTT. Translating gives CATSELPRQGRFGELFF.

As concerns this clone: Germline is not matched at one junction end, which may reflect a read error. The V call is TRBV15, the J call TRBJ2-1; 10 nucleotides line up with TRBD2. CDR3 size: 13 residues. Germline CDR1 LNHNV, CDR2 YYDKDF (reference sequence). The CDR3 sequence: CAISPRTSGKQFF. Here the CDR3 DNA reads TGTGCCATCAGCCCACGGACTAGCGGTAAGCAGTTCTTC.

The genes are TRBV24-1 and TRBJ2-1; 9 nucleotides match TRBD2. The CDR3 consists of 14 residues. CDR1 is KGHDR, CDR2 SFDVKD, per germline. Trimming cost V 3 bases and J 7 bases; bases outside gene matches: 3. The CDR3 loop reads CATSDMAGGNEQFF. The CDR3 DNA reads TGTGCCACCAGTGATATGGCGGGAGGGAATGAGCAGTTCTTC.

The gene calls are TRBV19 and TRBJ2-7; 8 nucleotides agree with TRBD1. V lost 5 bases, J lost 2 bases, and 8 bases stayed unmatched. This CDR3 is 15 amino acids long. From germline, CDR1 is LNHDA and CDR2 SQIVND (reference sequence). CDR3 residues: CASSPLDRGPYEQYF. The CDR3 DNA reads TGTGCCAGTAGTCCGCTCGACAGGGGCCCCTACGAGCAGTACTTC.

This clone was detected only once. The chain links TRBV19 to TRBJ1-5; 7 positions agree with TRBD1. The germline gives CDR1 LNHDA, CDR2 SQIVND (reference sequence). The ends lost 8 bases at V and 0 bases at J; junction bases unmatched: 7. The CDR3 covers 15 residues. CDR3 in DNA: TGTGCCAGTTCTAGGGGGCAAGATAGCAATCAGCCCCAGCATTTT. Its translation is CASSRGQDSNQPQHF. The full variable domain, rest sourced from reference TRBV19 and TRBJ1-5, is DGGITQSPKYLFRKEGQNVTLSCEQNLNHDAMYWYRQDPGQGLRLIYYSQIVNDFQKGDIAEGYSVSREKKESFPLTVTSAQKNPTAFYLCASSRGQDSNQPQHFGDGTRLSIL.

The chain is built from TRBV28 and TRBJ1-2, with unresolved D. This CDR3 comprises 12 residues. Trimming left V 5 bases short and J 8 bases short, with 12 bases between. CDR1 MDHEN and CDR2 SYDVKM come from the germline V gene. The CDR3 coding sequence is TGTGCCAGCAGTCTCCGATTACGGGGCTACACCTTC. It yields the protein CASSLRLRGYTF.

The genes are TRBV6-5 and TRBJ1-4, with 12 nucleotides matching TRBD1. Germline CDR1 reads MNHEY; CDR2 reads SVGAGI. V shed 2 bases and J 13 bases; nucleotides not matched to a gene: 5. The CDR3 spans 14 residues. CDR3 bases: TGTGCCAGCAGTTACCTAAAGGGACAGGGGGCACTGTTTTTT. Protein product: CASSYLKGQGALFF.

The chain joins TRBV28 to TRBJ2-7, with D tentatively TRBD2 (6 bases). The CDR3 is 13 amino acids. Trimming pared 8 bases from V and 3 bases from J, leaving 14 bases between. The V gene's germline CDR1 is MDHEN and CDR2 SYDVKM. CDR3 loop: CASVDYLNYEQYF. The CDR3 bases are TGTGCCAGCGTGGACTACCTCAACTACGAGCAGTACTTC.

This rearrangement joins TRBV18 to TRBJ1-4; D gene uncertain. Germline V gene data show CDR1 as KGHSH and CDR2 as LQKENI. The CDR3 runs to 14 residues. The V and J ends lost 3 bases and 4 bases respectively, with 9 bases between them. The CDR3 sequence: CASSPAGLNEKLFF. The CDR3 nucleotides read TGTGCCAGCTCACCTGCCGGTCTTAATGAAAAACTGTTTTTT.

The genes are TRBV27 and TRBJ2-3, with 7 nucleotides matching TRBD2. Germline V gene lookup returns CDR1 MNHEY and CDR2 SMNVEV (reference sequence). Unmatched junction bases numbered 8, after V lost 5 bases and J lost 3 bases. The CDR3 sequence is 15 residues long. CDR3 in amino acids: CASSILAIGTDTQYF. DNA for the CDR3: TGTGCCAGCAGTATACTAGCGATCGGAACAGATACGCAGTATTTT.

The gene calls are TRBV27 and TRBJ2-7, with 9 positions matching TRBD1. The V gene's germline CDR1 is MNHEY and CDR2 SMNVEV (reference sequence). V was clipped by 3 bases and J by 0 bases; unmatched bases: 3. The CDR3 is 15 residues long. The CDR3 DNA reads TGTGCCAGCAGTTTCGGGACAGGGAGCTCCTACGAGCAGTACTTC. Its translation: CASSFGTGSSYEQYF.

J is TRBJ1-1 and V is TRBV7-2; 9 nucleotides match TRBD1. The germline V gene has CDR1 SGHTA and CDR2 FQGNSA. J lost 1 base, V lost 5 bases, and 8 bases had no gene match. The CDR3 consists of 16 residues. The CDR3: CASSVRTGASNTEAFF. The DNA for the CDR3 is TGTGCCAGCAGCGTTCGGACAGGGGCGTCGAACACTGAAGCTTTCTTT.

V usage is TRBV27 and J usage is TRBJ1-5; no firm D call. The CDR3 sequence is 14 residues long. The germline gives CDR1 MNHEY, CDR2 SMNVEV (reference sequence). Trimming removed 1 base at V and 2 bases at J, with 6 bases between. The CDR3 region is CASSLLAGNQPQHF. The CDR3 coding sequence is TGTGCCAGCAGTTTATTGGCCGGCAATCAGCCCCAGCATTTT.

V is TRBV30 and J is TRBJ1-2, with D unresolved. CDR3 size: 13 residues. Germline loops: CDR1 GTSNPN, CDR2 SVGIG (reference sequence). Trimming shortened V by 1 base and J by 7 bases, and 13 bases separated the two germline ends. CDR3 sequence: CAWSGGSGVGYTF. As DNA, the CDR3 is TGTGCCTGGAGTGGGGGTTCCGGGGTTGGCTACACCTTC.

The chain has TRBV2 and TRBJ2-1, with 9 bases identical to TRBD2. In germline, CDR1 is SNHLY, CDR2 FYNNEI. This CDR3 contains 14 residues. V lost 5 bases, J lost 4 bases, and 3 bases stayed unmatched. CDR3 DNA sequence: TGTGCCAGCAGTAGGGCGGGAGGGTACAATGAGCAGTTCTTC. Encoded protein: CASSRAGGYNEQFF.